This T cell receptor beta chain appears in the sequencing data of a study of cytomegalovirus exposure and HLA in healthy donors (TCRdb year 2017). With regard to the full study: According to a later analysis, the roughly 130 validation repertoires were produced on the same platform as the roughly 700 repertoires of the first cohort. To predict cytomegalovirus infection status, the study brought together high-throughput TCR immunosequencing, statistical association of individual TCRs with disease status, and machine learning. The aim of the study was to test whether cataloging public T cell receptors could identify signatures of past pathogen exposure. A separate validation cohort of roughly 130 different subjects was used in addition to the roughly 720-subject first cohort.

The CDR3 numbers 18 residues from cysteine through phenylalanine. This entry keeps only the CDR3 DNA: 54 bases, framed from base 1. The junction shows trimming of 4 bases on V and 5 bases on J, plus 23 bases between the germline ends. The germline V gene supplies CDR1 MNHNS and CDR2 SASEGT. The donors belonged to the validation cohort of about 130 subjects, which was separate from the 666-subject first cohort. Summary of the overall study and its limitations: The study gave a list of more than 150 TCR beta chains associated with cytomegalovirus. Across donors, most TCR sequences were observed very rarely, whereas some public TCRs were present in many individuals. A later analysis found that TCRs clustered in the first cohort also tended to co-occur in the 95 to 150 validation repertoires, with approximately 95% of cluster scores above 0. A later analysis had no HLA typing for the validation cohort, so co-occurrence there was scored across all 130 or so repertoires. In vitro tests confirmed that a few of the cytomegalovirus-associated TCR beta chains recognize cytomegalovirus antigens. It was suggested by the authors that the approach could potentially be generalized to other disease states and immunological phenotypes. In both the original and validation cohorts, the classifier was reported to diagnose cytomegalovirus status with high specificity and sensitivity.

With regard to this clone: Its antigen remains unidentified. No much larger clone exists at a distance of one base, and base qualities are not known.

Libraries were prepared through the immunoSEQ multiplex PCR assay. On the authors' methods: A statistical classification framework was built for diagnosing cytomegalovirus status from the catalog of TCR beta chain sequences. Drawn from immuneACCESS, this table holds only the in-frame rearrangements with V and J called that TCRdb kept. Clones are partly lost; checked studies trace under half to an unresolved V gene and leave the rest unexplained. The DNA gave D and trimming, while V, J and clone size come from that table. This sample gives over 60,000 clones in total; 95% to 97% of them show up just once. 2% to 2.5% of the sample goes to the ten largest clones.

Rearrangement joined TRBV6-1 to TRBJ1-4; the D gene cannot be resolved reliably. Sequenced: PBMCs. The TCR comes from a man between 18 and 29 years old in good health and CMV-seronegative. Here the CDR3 is given as CASSVWRTRRVGNEKLFF. The DNA sequence is as follows: TGTGCCAGCAGTGTCTGGCGCACTCGACGGGTTGGCAATGAAAAACTGTTTTTT.